The 15 T cell receptor beta chains listed next were all sequenced from one sample in a study of Ad26.COV2.S vaccination and SARS-CoV-2 variants. Described treatment: 19 received Ad26.COV2.S at low or high dose, single or two shots; roughly 5 received placebo; per-sample allocation not given. Sampling took place 63 days after the first vaccine or placebo injection. TCRdb's copy holds only in-frame clones and misses some; the assay was immunoSEQ multiplex PCR. The profile shows roughly 350,000 clones, approximately 86% of them singletons. The sample here was peripheral blood, taken in a trial of Ad26.COV2.S vaccine versus placebo. The receptors here all came from a person between 18 and 65 years old who received the Ad26.COV2.S COVID-19 vaccine or a placebo.

The rearrangement links TRBV2 to TRBJ1-4, with D possibly matching TRBD1 (5 bases). Trimming left V 3 bases short and J 3 bases short, with 8 bases between. The CDR3 runs to 14 residues. From germline, CDR1 is SNHLY and CDR2 FYNNEI. CDR3 region: CASSEARANEKLFF. CDR3 nucleotides: TGTGCCAGCAGTGAGGCCAGGGCTAATGAAAAACTGTTTTTT.

The chain carries TRBV3-1 (or the pseudogene TRBV3-2) and TRBJ2-6; possibly TRBD1 or TRBD2 for D (7 bases each). CDR1 LGHDT and CDR2 YNNKEL come from the germline V gene (reference sequence). This CDR3 has 18 amino acids. Trimming removed 4 bases at V and 0 bases at J, with 16 bases between. This CDR3 reads CASSPRQGGISGANVLTF. The CDR3 region has the DNA TGTGCCAGCAGCCCCCGACAGGGAGGGATCTCTGGGGCCAACGTCCTGACTTTC.

The chain couples TRBV2 to TRBJ1-2; the D is unclear. Per the germline V gene, CDR1 is SNHLY and CDR2 is FYNNEI. The ends were cut back, 7 bases at V and 1 base at J, with 13 bases in the middle. The CDR3 is 14 residues long. In nucleotides, the CDR3 is TGTGCCAGCAAGGCAAGGGTAGTTAACTATGGCTACACCTTC. Protein product: CASKARVVNYGYTF.

V is TRBV7-8 and J is TRBJ2-1; 10 positions agree with TRBD2. Germline assignment: CDR1 SGHVS and CDR2 FQNEAQ. V lost 0 bases and J lost 7; bases outside the gene matches: 6. The CDR3 is made up of 16 amino acids. CDR3 in amino acids: CASSLALAGDGNEQFF. The CDR3, as DNA: TGTGCCAGCAGCTTAGCGCTAGCGGGAGATGGAAATGAGCAGTTCTTC.

In nucleotides, the CDR3 is TGTGCCAGCAGCATCAGCGGGCGCTTCTCCTACAATGAGCAGTTCTTC. Protein product: CASSISGRFSYNEQFF. This chain links TRBV3-1 (or the pseudogene TRBV3-2) with TRBJ2-1; D is perhaps TRBD2 (6 bases). The V gene's germline CDR1 is LGHDT and CDR2 YNNKEL (reference sequence). Trimming left V 5 bases short and J 0 bases short, with 14 bases between. There are 16 residues in the CDR3.

This rearrangement joins TRBV3-1 (or the pseudogene TRBV3-2) to TRBJ1-2; D unresolved. The CDR3 has 13 amino acids. Trimming removed 1 base from V and 8 bases from J, with 11 bases in between. Per germline, CDR1 LGHDT and CDR2 YNNKEL (reference sequence). CDR3 in amino acids: CASSQGDAGGYTF. The CDR3 region has the DNA TGTGCCAGCAGCCAAGGTGATGCGGGGGGCTACACCTTC.

The gene calls are TRBV7-9 and TRBJ2-3; D not certain. V was clipped by 2 bases and J by 4 bases, with 7 bases between them. Germline V CDR1 and CDR2: SEHNR, FQNEAQ (reference sequence). The CDR3 covers 13 residues. The DNA of the CDR3 is TGTGCCAGCAGCTTACCGGGCTCAGATACGCAGTATTTT. This codes for CASSLPGSDTQYF.

This clone was observed many times. The same CDR3 is also encoded by other DNA sequences in this sample. The rearrangement uses TRBV27 and TRBJ1-1; no clear D gene. The CDR3 runs 15 residues. V lost 8 bases and J lost 4, with 20 bases in between. The germline gives CDR1 MNHEY, CDR2 SMNVEV (reference sequence). The CDR3 protein is CASQATANTGTEAFF. CDR3 nucleotide sequence: TGTGCCAGCCAAGCTACGGCGAACACGGGCACTGAAGCTTTCTTT.

The rearrangement uses TRBV3-1 (or the pseudogene TRBV3-2) and TRBJ2-2, with D possibly matching TRBD2 (5 bases). The V gene's germline CDR1 is LGHDT and CDR2 YNNKEL (reference sequence). V gave up 4 bases and J gave up 1 base, with 10 bases separating them. The CDR3 extends over 15 amino acids. CDR3 in DNA: TGTGCCAGCAGCCCGACCGGGGAGAACACCGGGGAGCTGTTTTTT. Translation: CASSPTGENTGELFF.

The V and J genes are TRBV30 and TRBJ2-7; D might be TRBD2 (6 bases). V shed 2 bases and J shed 0 bases, with 11 bases lying between them. In germline, CDR1 is GTSNPN, CDR2 SVGIG (reference sequence). The length of the CDR3 is 14 residues. The CDR3, as DNA: TGTGCCTGGAGTTTAGGGACTCACTCCTACGAGCAGTACTTC. Translation: CAWSLGTHSYEQYF.

The chain links TRBV5-1 to TRBJ2-7; possible D gene TRBD2, 6 bases. The CDR3 is 17 amino acids. Germline V gene lookup returns CDR1 SGHRS and CDR2 YFSETQ. V lost 0 bases to trimming and J lost 3 bases, with 19 bases between them. The CDR3 nucleotides are TGCGCCAGCAGCTTGGGGGGACCGTGGGAGGCCCGCTACGAGCAGTACTTC. Its translation: CASSLGGPWEARYEQYF.

The CDR3 sequence is CASSLGYEQYF. The DNA of the CDR3 is TGTGCCAGCTCATTAGGGTACGAGCAGTACTTC. The genes are TRBV6-5 and TRBJ2-7; D remains ambiguous. Germline V gives CDR1 MNHEY, CDR2 SVGAGI. CDR3 length equals 11 residues. V was pared by 8 bases and J by 4 bases, with 9 bases between.

This chain joins TRBV9 and TRBJ1-6; 7 bases agree with TRBD1. J was trimmed by 7 bases and V by 3 bases; bases with no gene match: 4. This CDR3 is built from 14 residues. Germline CDR1 is SGDLS and CDR2 is YYNGEE. CDR3 sequence (DNA): TGTGCCAGCAGCGAGACGACAGGGAATTCACCCCTCCACTTT. Translation gives CASSETTGNSPLHF.

V and J are TRBV10-2 and TRBJ2-3; D gene ambiguous. V was trimmed by 5 bases and J by 11 bases, leaving 11 bases between them. The CDR3 loop spans 11 amino acids. Germline V gene sequence: CDR1 WSHSY, CDR2 SAAADI. CDR3: CASSPWVEQYF. CDR3 DNA sequence: TGCGCCAGCAGTCCCTGGGTTGAGCAGTATTTT.

Remarks on this clone: The same CDR3 also results from other DNA sequences found in this sample. CDR3 coding DNA: TGTGCCAGCAGTTCGCAAGAGACCCAGTACTTC. Its protein product is CASSSQETQYF. The rearrangement uses TRBV28 and TRBJ2-5; D remains ambiguous. Germline CDR1 and CDR2: MDHEN and SYDVKM. The germline V and J ends were trimmed by 4 bases and 2 bases, with 2 bases remaining between them. This CDR3 region has 11 residues.